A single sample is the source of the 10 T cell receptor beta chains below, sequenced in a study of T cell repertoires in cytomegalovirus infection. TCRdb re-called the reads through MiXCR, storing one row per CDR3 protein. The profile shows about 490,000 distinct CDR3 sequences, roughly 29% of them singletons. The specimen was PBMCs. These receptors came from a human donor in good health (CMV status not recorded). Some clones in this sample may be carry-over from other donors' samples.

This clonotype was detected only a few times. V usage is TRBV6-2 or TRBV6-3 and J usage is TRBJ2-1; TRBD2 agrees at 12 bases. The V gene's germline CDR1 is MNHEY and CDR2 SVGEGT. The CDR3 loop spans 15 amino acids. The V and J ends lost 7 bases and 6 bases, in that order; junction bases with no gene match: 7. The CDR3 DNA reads TGTGCCAGCACCTCCATACTAGCGGGAGGCAATGAGCAGTTCTTC. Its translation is CASTSILAGGNEQFF.

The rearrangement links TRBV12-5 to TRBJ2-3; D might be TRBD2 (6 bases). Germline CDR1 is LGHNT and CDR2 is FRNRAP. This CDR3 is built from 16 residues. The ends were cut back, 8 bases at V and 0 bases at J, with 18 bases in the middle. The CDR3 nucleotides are TGTGCTAGTACTCAGGGTAGCGGTTCTAGCACAGATACGCAGTATTTT. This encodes CASTQGSGSSTDTQYF.

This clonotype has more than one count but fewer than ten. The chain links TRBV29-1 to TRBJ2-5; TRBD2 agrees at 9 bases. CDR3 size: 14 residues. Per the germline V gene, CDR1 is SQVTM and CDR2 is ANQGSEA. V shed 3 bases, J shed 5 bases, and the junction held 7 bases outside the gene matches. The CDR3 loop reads CSVESSGSSETQYF. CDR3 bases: TGCAGCGTTGAGAGTAGCGGGAGCAGCGAGACCCAGTACTTC.

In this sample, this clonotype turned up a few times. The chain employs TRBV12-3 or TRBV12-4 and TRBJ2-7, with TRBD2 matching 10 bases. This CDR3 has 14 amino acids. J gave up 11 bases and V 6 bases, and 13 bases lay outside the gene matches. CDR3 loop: CASSLAGASEWEYF. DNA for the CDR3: TGTGCCAGCAGCCTAGCGGGGGCGTCAGAATGGGAGTACTTC.

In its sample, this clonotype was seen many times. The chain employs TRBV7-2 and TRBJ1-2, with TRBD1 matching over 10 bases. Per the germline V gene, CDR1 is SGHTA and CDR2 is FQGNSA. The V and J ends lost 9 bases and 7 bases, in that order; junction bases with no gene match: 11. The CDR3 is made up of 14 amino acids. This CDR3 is CASRQGALVGGYTF. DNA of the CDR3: TGTGCCAGTCGACAGGGGGCCTTGGTGGGTGGCTACACCTTC.

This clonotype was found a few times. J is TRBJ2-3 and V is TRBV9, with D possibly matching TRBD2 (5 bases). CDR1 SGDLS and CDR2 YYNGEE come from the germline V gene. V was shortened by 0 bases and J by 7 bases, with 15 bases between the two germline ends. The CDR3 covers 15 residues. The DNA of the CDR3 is TGTGCCAGCAGCGTAGAAGAGGGCCCCTTGTATACGCAGTATTTT. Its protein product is CASSVEEGPLYTQYF. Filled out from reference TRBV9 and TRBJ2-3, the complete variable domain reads DSGVTQTPKHLITATGQRVTLRCSPRSGDLSVYWYQQSLDQGLQFLIQYYNGEERAKGNILERFSAQQFPDLHSELNLSSLELGDSALYFCASSVEEGPLYTQYFGPGTRLTVL.

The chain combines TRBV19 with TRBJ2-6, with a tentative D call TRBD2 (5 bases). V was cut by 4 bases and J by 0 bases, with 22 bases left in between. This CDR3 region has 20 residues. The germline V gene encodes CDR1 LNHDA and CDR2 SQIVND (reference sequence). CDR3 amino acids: CASSTTPLTAGNSGANVLTF. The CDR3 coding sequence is TGTGCCAGTAGTACAACCCCCTTAACCGCGGGCAACTCTGGGGCCAACGTCCTGACTTTC. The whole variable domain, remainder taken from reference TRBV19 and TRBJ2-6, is DGGITQSPKYLFRKEGQNVTLSCEQNLNHDAMYWYRQDPGQGLRLIYYSQIVNDFQKGDIAEGYSVSREKKESFPLTVTSAQKNPTAFYLCASSTTPLTAGNSGANVLTFGAGSRLTVL.

DNA of the CDR3: TGTGCCACCGGGGACAGCTTCTTC. Its translation: CATGDSFF. V gene TRBV24-1 combines with J gene TRBJ2-1; 7 bases match TRBD1. Germline V gene data show CDR1 as KGHDR and CDR2 as SFDVKD. With 9 bases clipped from V and 16 bases from J, the junction kept 2 bases outside the gene matches. This CDR3 has 8 residues.

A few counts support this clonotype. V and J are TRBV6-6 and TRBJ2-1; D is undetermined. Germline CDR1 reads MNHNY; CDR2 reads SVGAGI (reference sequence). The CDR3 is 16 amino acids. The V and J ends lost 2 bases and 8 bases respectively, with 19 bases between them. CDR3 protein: CASSYPRRPREDEQFF. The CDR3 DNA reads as TGTGCCAGCAGTTACCCCAGACGACCGCGTGAGGATGAGCAGTTCTTC.

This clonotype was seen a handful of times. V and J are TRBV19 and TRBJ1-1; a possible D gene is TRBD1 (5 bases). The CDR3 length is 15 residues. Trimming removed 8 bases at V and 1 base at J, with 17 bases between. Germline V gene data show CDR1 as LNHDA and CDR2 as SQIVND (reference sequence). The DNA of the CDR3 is TGTGCCAGTCCTATCACCAGGGCGTCGAACACTGAAGCTTTCTTT. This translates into CASPITRASNTEAFF.